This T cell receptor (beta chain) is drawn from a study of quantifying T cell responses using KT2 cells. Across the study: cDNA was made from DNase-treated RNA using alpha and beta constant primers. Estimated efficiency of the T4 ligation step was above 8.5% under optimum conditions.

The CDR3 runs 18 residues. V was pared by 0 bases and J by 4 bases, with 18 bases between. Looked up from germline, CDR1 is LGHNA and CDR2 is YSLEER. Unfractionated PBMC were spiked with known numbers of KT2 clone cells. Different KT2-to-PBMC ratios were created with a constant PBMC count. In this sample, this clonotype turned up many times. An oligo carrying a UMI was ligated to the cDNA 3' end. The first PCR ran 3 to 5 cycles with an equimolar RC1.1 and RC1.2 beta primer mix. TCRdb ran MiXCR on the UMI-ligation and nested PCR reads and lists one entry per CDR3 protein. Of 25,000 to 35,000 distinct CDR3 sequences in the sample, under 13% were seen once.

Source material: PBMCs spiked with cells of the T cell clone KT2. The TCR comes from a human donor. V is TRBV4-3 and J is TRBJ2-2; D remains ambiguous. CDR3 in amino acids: CASSQDIRIAAGTGELFF. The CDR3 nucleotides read TGCGCCAGCAGCCAAGATATTAGGATCGCCGCTGGCACCGGGGAGCTGTTTTTT.